This T cell receptor beta chain is from a study of a mutant IDH1 vaccine in newly diagnosed glioma. Study-level background: Patients' prior therapy spanned radiotherapy, temozolomide, or both; most underwent both. Notes on the study in general: Researchers report vaccine-induced immune responses in 93.3% of patients.

As regards this clone: What it recognizes is unknown.

Time point indicated: baseline, week 1 (first vaccination visit). Treatment meaning: pre-vaccination baseline after standard-of-care therapy. Losses at the gene ends were 0 bases for V and 8 bases for J; bases not matched to a gene: 4. From germline, CDR1 is SGHRS and CDR2 YFSETQ. The CDR3 length is 14 residues. Generated by immunoSEQ multiplex PCR, the TCRdb table keeps only in-frame clones and is missing some. The data show tens of thousands of clones, approximately 93% seen once. Source: PBMCs, taken from a glioma patient treated with radiotherapy, temozolomide or both. The receptor comes from a man aged 30 to 39 with glioma. The V call is TRBV5-1, the J call TRBJ1-4, with 7 bases aligning to TRBD1. DNA of the CDR3: TGCGCCAGCAGCTTGGTGCAGGGGGGGGAAAAACTGTTTTTT. Translation gives CASSLVQGGEKLFF.